This T cell receptor beta chain was captured by sequencing in a study of blood T cells in healthy people across ages (dated by TCRdb to 2014 to 2015). General notes on the study: In model experiments, template switching captured about one uniquely barcoded TCR beta cDNA molecule for every two T cells. Using deep sequencing normalized with unique cDNA molecular identifiers, the study measured how TCR beta repertoire diversity changes with age. The donors were divided into four age groups: young (average approximately 16 years), middle-aged (about 40), aged (approximately 62) and long-lived (more than 75). To avoid experimental bias, donors of different ages were distributed randomly across sequencing lanes. The study analyzed two additional independent replicas of 1 million unique cDNA reads from the same blood draw for two donors, one aged 18 to 29 and one aged 80 or older. The paper as a whole reports these results and caveats: Observed TCR beta diversity per million T cells fell roughly linearly with age, and a significant reduction was already apparent by age around 40. Compared with the aged group, the long-lived group had more naive CD4+ T cells, fewer expanded clones and increased TCR diversity, a pattern suggesting age selection. Conclusive comparison of naive and antigen-experienced compartments was prevented by the profiling of bulk unsorted PBMCs. Because donor CMV infection status was unknown, age-related changes in expanded clonotypes were potentially confounded. There was a strong correlation between observed TCR beta diversity and the percentage of naive T cells measured by flow cytometry. Total diversity estimates from one million sequenced T cells were considered lower bounds and underestimates.

In the case of this clonotype: Its binding antigen is unknown. Base qualities are not at hand, and no much larger clone is one base apart.

The 35 to 40 donors, aged about 6 to 95 years, were systemically healthy Caucasian individuals from Russia. Around 10 milliliters of peripheral blood were collected from each donor into EDTA-treated Vacutainer tubes. Ficoll-Paque density-gradient centrifugation was used to isolate PBMCs, with at least 7 million obtained per sample. Total RNA was extracted from PBMCs with Trizol reagent, with at least 5 micrograms obtained per sample. The percentages of naive CD45RAhigh/CD27high T cells were determined by flow cytometry on a PBMC aliquot from every donor. V and J are trimmed by 1 base and 5 bases, and the gene matches miss 6 bases of the junction. The CDR1 and CDR2 encoded by the germline V gene are SGHRS and YFSETQ. The CDR3 starts with the cysteine, ends with the phenylalanine, and has 16 residues. The kept DNA is CDR3 alone, 48 bases in frame from the first base. The library was built by means of 5' RACE. The run used an Illumina HiSeq 2500. A second PCR of about 7 to 12 cycles was run with a J-beta primer mix and a sample-barcoded 5' primer. A template-switch 5' adaptor carrying 12 random nucleotides introduced a unique molecular identifier onto each TCR beta cDNA molecule. At least 2.5 million CDR3-containing paired-end reads were obtained from each sample. First-strand cDNA synthesis was performed from all RNA using the Mint cDNA synthesis kit, with priming by a TRBC-specific oligonucleotide. Following uracil-DNA glycosylase treatment, a first 18-cycle PCR with universal primers M1SS and BC2_uni_R was performed on all cDNA. As for the original processing: For normalization, 1 million high-quality reads were randomly selected from each sample, with every read carrying a distinct molecular identifier. Instead of being binned into consensus sequences, reads that shared molecular identifiers were thrown out. MiTCR, set to a Q25 quality threshold and the strictest error-elimination algorithm, was used for CDR3 identification, clonotype clustering and error correction. A nonparametric unseen species model with Euler transformation was used to estimate lower-bound total TCR beta diversity. The public sequencing data were trimmed at Q25 with fastp and processed into clonotypes with MiXCR by TCRdb, which kept only in-frame beta chains. Rows matching on CDR3 protein sequence are summarized as one entry with the most common DNA and genes. TCRdb's processing, not the authors' own work, is the source of the V and J calls. Here the sample has 1,100,000 or so distinct CDR3 sequences; under 45% occur a single time. The ten largest clones capture approximately 20% of the sample.

The chain couples TRBV5-1 to TRBJ2-5, with 12 bases aligning to TRBD2. The sequencing sample was made of blood. This TCR was sampled from a woman aged 60-75 years in good health. The DNA is as follows: TGCGCCAGCAGCTTGCCTCGGACTAGCGGGGATGAGACCCAGTACTTC. Its amino acids are CASSLPRTSGDETQYF.